Below are 32 T cell receptor beta chains sequenced from a single sample in a study of blood T cell repertoires in COVID-19 (TCRdb year 2020). The library was obtained by the immunoSEQ multiplex PCR assay. In TCRdb, the immuneACCESS table is reduced to in-frame sequences with V and J assigned. These tables do not hold every clone; where another copy was compared, an unresolved V gene accounts for under half, and the others remain unexplained. Within this sample are around 14,000 clones, with less than 95% of them counted one time only. The ten most abundant clones make up over 6.5% of the sample. Specimen: peripheral blood. These TCRs come from a human donor in a cohort sampled during active COVID-19.

This chain connects TRBV19 to TRBJ1-3; 9 nucleotides agree with TRBD1. V gave up 4 bases and J gave up 4 bases; unmatched junction bases: 2. Germline V lookup: CDR1 LNHDA, CDR2 SQIVND (reference sequence). The CDR3 covers 14 residues. CDR3 in DNA: TGTGCCAGTAGTAGGACAGGGGACGGAAACACCATATATTTT. Protein: CASSRTGDGNTIYF.

The rearrangement links TRBV30 to TRBJ2-3; 10 nucleotides line up with TRBD1. J lost 5 bases, V lost 4 bases, and 3 bases had no gene match. This CDR3 has 13 residues. The germline V gene encodes CDR1 GTSNPN and CDR2 SVGIG (reference sequence). The CDR3 region has the DNA TGTGCCTGGAACGACAGGGGGCAAGATACGCAGTATTTT. Encoded protein: CAWNDRGQDTQYF. The full variable domain, in which reference TRBV30 and TRBJ2-3 provide the parts outside the CDR3, is SQTIHQWPATLVQPVGSPLSLECTVEGTSNPNLYWYRQAAGRGLQLLFYSVGIGQISSEVPQNLSASRPQDRQFILSSKKLLLSDSGFYLCAWNDRGQDTQYFGPGTRLTVL.

V usage is TRBV5-5 and J usage is TRBJ2-2; D remains ambiguous. This CDR3 is 17 amino acids long. V was trimmed by 1 base and J by 0 bases, leaving 13 bases between them. Germline CDR1 is SGHKS and CDR2 is YYEKEE (reference sequence). CDR3 region: CASSLSAQGANTGELFF. CDR3 sequence (DNA): TGTGCCAGCAGCTTGAGCGCACAAGGTGCGAACACCGGGGAGCTGTTTTTT.

In its sample, this clone was seen a few times. This sequence joins TRBV28 and TRBJ2-5, with a weak D call TRBD2 (5 bases). Between the trimmed V and J ends, which lost 6 bases and 4 bases, there was a span of 15 bases. CDR3 size: 14 residues. Germline V gene sequence: CDR1 MDHEN, CDR2 SYDVKM. The DNA of the CDR3 is TGTGCCAGCAGCCTCTCCCGAGGAGGAGAGACCCAGTACTTC. Residues: CASSLSRGGETQYF.

This rearrangement joins TRBV3-1 (or the pseudogene TRBV3-2) to TRBJ2-7; 7 bases map to TRBD1. The ends lost 5 bases at V and 6 bases at J; junction bases unmatched: 4. This CDR3 is built from 12 residues. Germline V gives CDR1 LGHDT, CDR2 YNNKEL (reference sequence). The CDR3 region has the DNA TGTGCCAGCAGCTGGGACAGCAGCGAGCAGTACTTC. Residues: CASSWDSSEQYF.

The CDR3 spells CASKQGGGGYGYTF. The CDR3 nucleotides read TGTGCCAGCAAACAGGGGGGTGGTGGGTATGGCTACACCTTC. The gene calls are TRBV6-5 and TRBJ1-2; the match to TRBD1 covers 8 bases. Germline CDR1 MNHEY, CDR2 SVGAGI. With V trimmed by 7 bases and J by 5 bases, 9 bases remained unmatched. The CDR3 runs to 14 residues.

The chain carries TRBV2 and TRBJ1-5; maybe TRBD1 (5 bases). Trimming shortened V by 3 bases and J by 6 bases, and 15 bases separated the two germline ends. Looked up from germline, CDR1 is SNHLY and CDR2 is FYNNEI. The length of the CDR3 is 15 residues. The CDR3 sequence: CASSEGAQGSQPQHF. The CDR3 DNA reads as TGTGCCAGCAGTGAGGGCGCGCAGGGAAGTCAGCCCCAGCATTTT.

V is TRBV6-5 and J is TRBJ1-1, with D maybe TRBD1 (6 bases). Germline CDR1 is MNHEY and CDR2 is SVGAGI. The CDR3 has 13 residues. Deletions cut 7 bases from V and 3 bases from J, with 12 bases between. CDR3 region: CASKTGRDTEAFF. DNA for the CDR3: TGTGCCAGCAAAACAGGGCGCGACACTGAAGCTTTCTTT.

The rearrangement joins TRBV2 to TRBJ1-2; TRBD1 matches at 8 bases. In germline, CDR1 is SNHLY, CDR2 FYNNEI. This CDR3 has 12 amino acids. The trim removed 8 bases at V and 13 bases at J, leaving 12 bases unmatched. CDR3 bases: TGTGCCAGCGCCACTCAGGGGGCTATAGGCACCTTC. Amino acids: CASATQGAIGTF.

This clone has just a few counts. The rearrangement links TRBV4-1 to TRBJ1-5, with a weak D call TRBD1 (5 bases). V was trimmed by 0 bases and J by 4 bases, leaving 7 bases between them. This CDR3 has 14 residues. Looked up from germline, CDR1 is MGHRA and CDR2 is YSYEKL. The CDR3 is CASSQESGNQPQHF. The CDR3 region has the DNA TGCGCCAGCAGCCAAGAATCAGGGAATCAGCCCCAGCATTTT.

The chain couples TRBV6-1 to TRBJ2-4; D gene ambiguous. The CDR3 runs to 16 residues. CDR1 and CDR2 from the germline V gene are MNHNS and SASEGT. The V end lost 4 bases, the J end lost 0 bases, and 13 bases lay between the germline ends. The CDR3 coding sequence is TGTGCCAGCAGTGGTATCCAGGTGTTAGCCAAAAACATTCAGTACTTC. It encodes CASSGIQVLAKNIQYF.

The chain is built from TRBV4-1 and TRBJ1-2, with 7 bases fitting TRBD1. The J segment lost 7 bases and the V segment lost 1 base, leaving 12 bases of the junction unmatched. CDR1 MGHRA and CDR2 YSYEKL come from the germline V gene. The length of the CDR3 is 16 residues. DNA of the CDR3: TGCGCCAGCAGCCAAGCCAGACAGGGTGCCGGCTCTGGCTACACCTTC. It codes for CASSQARQGAGSGYTF.

J is TRBJ2-7 and V is TRBV19; 7 nucleotides align to TRBD1. Trimming took 5 bases from V and 0 from J; bases not matched to a gene: 7. Germline V lookup: CDR1 LNHDA, CDR2 SQIVND (reference sequence). This CDR3 region has 15 residues. The CDR3 DNA reads as TGTGCCAGTAGTGGGATGACAGGGAGCTCCTACGAGCAGTACTTC. Translating gives CASSGMTGSSYEQYF.

Only a few counts were recorded for this clone. This chain links TRBV5-6 with TRBJ2-2; D call uncertain. V was cut by 4 bases and J by 5 bases, with 15 bases left in between. In germline, CDR1 is SGHDT, CDR2 YYEEEE. The CDR3 consists of 15 residues. CDR3 sequence reads: CASSPAGVLTGELFF. The CDR3 DNA reads TGTGCCAGCAGCCCGGCAGGCGTGCTAACCGGGGAGCTGTTTTTT. The whole variable domain, remainder taken from reference TRBV5-6 and TRBJ2-2, is DAGVTQSPTHLIKTRGQQVTLRCSPKSGHDTVSWYQQALGQGPQFIFQYYEEEERQRGNFPDRFSGHQFPNYSSELNVNALLLGDSALYLCASSPAGVLTGELFFGEGSRLTVL.

V usage is TRBV30 and J usage is TRBJ2-2, with 7 bases fitting TRBD2. The CDR3 spans 16 residues. Trimming removed 0 bases from V and 1 base from J; junction bases left unmatched: 5. Germline-derived CDR1 and CDR2 are GTSNPN and SVGIG (reference sequence). The CDR3 sequence is CAWSVPQRGNTGELFF. The CDR3 nucleotides read TGTGCCTGGAGTGTTCCCCAGCGGGGGAACACCGGGGAGCTGTTTTTT.

The rearrangement uses TRBV7-9 and TRBJ2-2; 7 nucleotides align to TRBD2. This CDR3 region has 15 residues. In germline, CDR1 is SEHNR, CDR2 FQNEAQ (reference sequence). V gave up 4 bases and J gave up 6 bases; unmatched junction bases: 8. Written as DNA, the CDR3 is TGTGCCAGCAGCTCAGCCGGGACTAAGGCCGGGGAGCTGTTTTTT. The encoded protein is CASSSAGTKAGELFF. The full variable domain, in which reference TRBV7-9 and TRBJ2-2 provide the parts outside the CDR3, is DTGVSQNPRHKITKRGQNVTFRCDPISEHNRLYWYRQTLGQGPEFLTYFQNEAQLEKSRLLSDRFSAERPKGSFSTLEIQRTEQGDSAMYLCASSSAGTKAGELFFGEGSRLTVL.

V usage is TRBV2 and J usage is TRBJ1-2; 11 positions match TRBD1. J was trimmed by 6 bases and V by 6 bases; bases with no gene match: 9. CDR1 is SNHLY, CDR2 FYNNEI, per germline. This CDR3 region has 15 residues. CDR3 loop: CASRGGTGGLNGYTF. The CDR3 DNA follows: TGTGCCAGCAGAGGGGGGACAGGGGGTCTGAATGGCTACACCTTC.

CDR3 DNA sequence: TGTGCCAGCAGAATAGCGGGAGGGCCGAGGGAGCAGTACTTC. This encodes CASRIAGGPREQYF. This chain links TRBV11-2 with TRBJ2-7; 11 bases line up with TRBD2. This CDR3 contains 14 residues. J lost 7 bases, V lost 6 bases, and 8 bases had no gene match. Germline V gene sequence: CDR1 SGHAT, CDR2 FQNNGV.

The chain links TRBV3-1 (or the pseudogene TRBV3-2) to TRBJ1-5; no firm D call. The CDR3 covers 16 residues. Trimming left V 4 bases short and J 0 bases short, with 13 bases between. Germline V gene sequence: CDR1 LGHDT, CDR2 YNNKEL (reference sequence). This CDR3 is CASSPSGRDSNQPQHF. CDR3 nucleotide sequence: TGTGCCAGCAGCCCCTCCGGGCGGGATAGCAATCAGCCCCAGCATTTT.

In its sample, this clone was seen a few times. J is TRBJ2-1 and V is TRBV7-8; TRBD1 agrees at 8 bases. Germline lookup yields CDR1 SGHVS and CDR2 FQNEAQ. The ends lost 6 bases at V and 5 bases at J; junction bases unmatched: 9. The CDR3 covers 15 residues. The CDR3 here is CASRNTTGVNNEQFF. The CDR3 nucleotides read TGTGCCAGCAGGAATACGACAGGGGTAAACAATGAGCAGTTCTTC.

CDR3 protein: CASSGVLRGEQYF. CDR3 bases: TGTGCCAGCAGCGGGGTCCTCCGTGGCGAGCAGTACTTC. The V gene is TRBV6-6, the J gene TRBJ2-7; D perhaps matches TRBD2 (5 bases). The CDR3 spans 13 residues. The V gene's germline CDR1 is MNHNY and CDR2 SVGAGI (reference sequence). Trimming took off 6 bases at V and 6 bases at J, with 15 bases between the two ends.

This chain connects TRBV9 to TRBJ2-1; TRBD1 is a possible D gene (5 bases). CDR1 is SGDLS, CDR2 YYNGEE, per germline. The length of the CDR3 is 15 residues. The germline V and J ends were trimmed by 4 bases and 2 bases, with 13 bases remaining between them. The DNA of the CDR3 is TGTGCCAGCAGCCCCGACAGTAAGCCCTACAATGAGCAGTTCTTC. Its translation: CASSPDSKPYNEQFF.

The rearrangement links TRBV18 to TRBJ2-5; D is possibly TRBD2 (5 bases). Deletions cut 1 base from V and 6 bases from J, with 6 bases between. The CDR3 loop spans 12 amino acids. CDR1 KGHSH and CDR2 LQKENI come from the germline V gene. The CDR3 here is CASSPRGKTQYF. In DNA, the CDR3 is TGTGCCAGCTCACCACGAGGGAAGACCCAGTACTTC.

The CDR3 loop reads CASSPGGQTKETQYF. The DNA for the CDR3 is TGCGCCAGCAGTCCCGGGGGACAGACGAAAGAGACCCAGTACTTC. The rearrangement links TRBV5-1 to TRBJ2-5; weak D call: TRBD1 (7 bases). Germline CDR1 is SGHRS and CDR2 is YFSETQ. With 5 bases removed from V and 3 bases from J, the gap between germline ends came to 17 bases. There are 15 residues in the CDR3. Complete variable domain (other parts from reference TRBV5-1 and TRBJ2-5): KAGVTQTPRYLIKTRGQQVTLSCSPISGHRSVSWYQQTPGQGLQFLFEYFSETQRNKGNFPGRFSGRQFSNSRSEMNVSTLELGDSALYLCASSPGGQTKETQYFGPGTRLLVL.

Only a few counts were recorded for this clone. The chain recombines TRBV3-1 (or the pseudogene TRBV3-2) with TRBJ2-1; 8 positions match TRBD1. V was clipped by 4 bases and J by 5 bases; unmatched bases: 10. Germline-derived CDR1 and CDR2 are LGHDT and YNNKEL (reference sequence). CDR3 length: 16 amino acids. In DNA form, the CDR3 reads TGTGCCAGCAGCCGGGTCGACAGGGGTGGTAACAATGAGCAGTTCTTC. It specifies CASSRVDRGGNNEQFF.

CDR3 sequence (DNA): TGCAGCGTTGATGGAGGTGGGGACACTTCTAACTATGGCTACACCTTC. This sequence encodes CSVDGGGDTSNYGYTF. The rearrangement links TRBV29-1 to TRBJ1-2, with D perhaps TRBD1 (6 bases). Germline V gene data show CDR1 as SQVTM and CDR2 as ANQGSEA. The V end was cut by 3 bases, the J end by 0 bases, with 17 bases between. The CDR3 runs 16 residues.

V and J are TRBV7-8 and TRBJ2-7, with 12 nucleotides matching TRBD1. Germline V lookup: CDR1 SGHVS, CDR2 FQNEAQ. There are 15 residues in the CDR3. The junction had 6 bases not matched to a gene; V was cut back by 5 bases and J by 4 bases. CDR3 sequence reads: CASSNRDRGRYEQYF. In DNA, the CDR3 is TGTGCCAGCAGCAACCGGGACAGGGGGCGATACGAGCAGTACTTC.

The chain employs TRBV28 and TRBJ2-7; D not certain. Trimming left V 7 bases short and J 2 bases short, with 9 bases between. Germline CDR1 reads MDHEN; CDR2 reads SYDVKM. The CDR3 totals 12 residues. CDR3 DNA: TGTGCCAGCAAACGGAGCACCTACGAGCAGTACTTC. Protein sequence: CASKRSTYEQYF.

The genes are TRBV6-1 and TRBJ2-7, with 10 bases that match TRBD2. Germline values: CDR1 MNHNS, CDR2 SASEGT. The ends lost 3 bases at V and 4 bases at J; junction bases unmatched: 6. The CDR3 has 15 residues. CDR3 coding DNA: TGTGCCAGCAGTGAGAGGACTAGCGGAAGTTACGAGCAGTACTTC. It encodes CASSERTSGSYEQYF.

The chain is built from TRBV2 and TRBJ2-5; TRBD2 aligns across 9 bases. Trimming at V came to 5 bases and at J to 2 bases, leaving 3 bases not matched to a gene. CDR3 length equals 14 residues. Per germline, CDR1 SNHLY and CDR2 FYNNEI. CDR3 coding DNA: TGTGCCAGCAGTAGTAGCGGGAGACAAGAGACCCAGTACTTC. Residues: CASSSSGRQETQYF.

The CDR3 DNA follows: TGTGCCAGCAGCTTAACCGCCGGACAAATGTACGAGCAGTACTTC. Its translation: CASSLTAGQMYEQYF. V and J are TRBV7-3 and TRBJ2-7; maybe TRBD1 (5 bases). This CDR3 is 15 amino acids long. Germline CDR1 SGHTA, CDR2 FQGTGA. V lost 0 bases and J lost 4, with 13 bases in between.

The V and J genes are TRBV4-2 and TRBJ1-1; D not resolved. The V gene lost 1 base and the J gene lost 1 base, with 13 bases spanning the gap. From germline, CDR1 is LGHNA and CDR2 YNFKEQ. There are 16 residues in the CDR3. The DNA for the CDR3 is TGTGCCAGCAGCCAAGGCTACGGGGTTTCGAACACTGAAGCTTTCTTT. Translating gives CASSQGYGVSNTEAFF.